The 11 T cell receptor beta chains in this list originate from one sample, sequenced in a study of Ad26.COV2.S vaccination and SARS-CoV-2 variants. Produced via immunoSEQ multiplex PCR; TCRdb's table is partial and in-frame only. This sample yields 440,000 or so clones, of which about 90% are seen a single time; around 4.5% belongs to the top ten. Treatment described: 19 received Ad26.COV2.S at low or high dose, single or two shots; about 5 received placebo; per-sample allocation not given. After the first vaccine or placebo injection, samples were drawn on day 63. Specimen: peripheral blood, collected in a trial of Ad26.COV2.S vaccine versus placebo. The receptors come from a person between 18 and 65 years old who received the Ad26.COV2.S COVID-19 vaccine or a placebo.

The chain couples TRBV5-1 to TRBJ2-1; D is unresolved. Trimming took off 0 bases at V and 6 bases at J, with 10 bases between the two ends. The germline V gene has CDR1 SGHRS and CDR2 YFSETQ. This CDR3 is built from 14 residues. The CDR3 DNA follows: TGCGCCAGCAGCTTGGGGACCAGGATCAATGAGCAGTTCTTC. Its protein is CASSLGTRINEQFF. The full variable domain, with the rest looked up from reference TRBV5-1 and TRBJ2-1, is KAGVTQTPRYLIKTRGQQVTLSCSPISGHRSVSWYQQTPGQGLQFLFEYFSETQRNKGNFPGRFSGRQFSNSRSEMNVSTLELGDSALYLCASSLGTRINEQFFGPGTRLTVL.

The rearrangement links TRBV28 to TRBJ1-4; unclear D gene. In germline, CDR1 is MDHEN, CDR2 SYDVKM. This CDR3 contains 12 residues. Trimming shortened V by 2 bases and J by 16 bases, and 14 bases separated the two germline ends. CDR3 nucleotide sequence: TGTGCCAGCAGTTTAAGGATCGGTCTTCCGTTTTTT. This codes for CASSLRIGLPFF.

The CDR3 DNA reads as TGTGCCATCAACCCCCAACCCTCGTGGCGGGGGACCTTTTACGAGCAGTACTTC. Protein sequence: CAINPQPSWRGTFYEQYF. The V gene is TRBV19, the J gene TRBJ2-7; 7 bases agree with TRBD2. The CDR3 is made up of 18 amino acids. Trimming at V came to 10 bases and at J to 4 bases, leaving 25 bases not matched to a gene. CDR1 is LNHDA and CDR2 is SQIVND in the germline V gene (reference sequence). Using reference TRBV19 and TRBJ2-7 for the parts outside the CDR3, the full variable domain is DGGITQSPKYLFRKEGQNVTLSCEQNLNHDAMYWYRQDPGQGLRLIYYSQIVNDFQKGDIAEGYSVSREKKESFPLTVTSAQKNPTAFYLCAINPQPSWRGTFYEQYFGPGTRLTVT.

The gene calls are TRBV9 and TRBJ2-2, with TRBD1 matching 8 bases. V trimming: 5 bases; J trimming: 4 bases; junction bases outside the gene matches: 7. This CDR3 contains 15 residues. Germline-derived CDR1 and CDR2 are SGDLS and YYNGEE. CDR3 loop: CASSTGTGSTGELFF. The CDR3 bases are TGTGCCAGCAGTACCGGGACAGGCTCCACCGGGGAGCTGTTTTTT.

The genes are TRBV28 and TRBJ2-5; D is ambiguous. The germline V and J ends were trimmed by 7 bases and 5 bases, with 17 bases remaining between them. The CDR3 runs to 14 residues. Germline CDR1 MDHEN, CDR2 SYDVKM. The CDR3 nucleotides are TGTGCCAGCAAGGTAAACACGGCAGGCGAGACCCAGTACTTC. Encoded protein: CASKVNTAGETQYF. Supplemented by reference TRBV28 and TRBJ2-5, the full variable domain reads DVKVTQSSRYLVKRTGEKVFLECVQDMDHENMFWYRQDPGLGLRLIYFSYDVKMKEKGDIPEGYSVSREKKERFSLILESASTNQTSMYLCASKVNTAGETQYFGPGTRLLVL.

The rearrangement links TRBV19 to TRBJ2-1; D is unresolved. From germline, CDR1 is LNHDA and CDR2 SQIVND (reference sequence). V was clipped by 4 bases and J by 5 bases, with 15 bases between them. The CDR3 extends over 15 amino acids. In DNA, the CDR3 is TGTGCCAGTAGTACAGACCCTTCAAATAACAATGAGCAGTTCTTC. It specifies CASSTDPSNNNEQFF.

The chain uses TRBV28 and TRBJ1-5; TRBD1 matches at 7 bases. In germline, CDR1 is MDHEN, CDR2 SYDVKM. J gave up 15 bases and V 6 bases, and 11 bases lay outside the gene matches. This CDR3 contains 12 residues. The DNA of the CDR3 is TGTGCCAGCAGCTCTAGGACAGGCGCGGGGCATTTT. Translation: CASSSRTGAGHF.

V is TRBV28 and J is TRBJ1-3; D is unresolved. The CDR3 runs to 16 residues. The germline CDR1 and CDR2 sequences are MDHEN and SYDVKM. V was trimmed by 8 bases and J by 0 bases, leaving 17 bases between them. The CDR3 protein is CASGGPIPSSGNTIYF. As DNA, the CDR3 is TGTGCCAGCGGCGGCCCGATTCCAAGCTCTGGAAACACCATATATTTT.

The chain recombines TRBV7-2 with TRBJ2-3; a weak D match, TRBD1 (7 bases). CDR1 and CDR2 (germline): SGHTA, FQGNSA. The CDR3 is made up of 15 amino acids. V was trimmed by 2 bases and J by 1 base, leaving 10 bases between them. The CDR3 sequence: CASSLRRGRTDTQYF. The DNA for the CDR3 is TGTGCCAGCAGCTTAAGGAGGGGGCGCACAGATACGCAGTATTTT.

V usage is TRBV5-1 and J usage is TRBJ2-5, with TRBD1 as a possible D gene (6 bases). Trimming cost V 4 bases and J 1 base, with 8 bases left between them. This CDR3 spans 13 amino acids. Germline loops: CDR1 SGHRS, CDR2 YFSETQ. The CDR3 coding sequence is TGCGCCAGCAGCCGAGGGGGCCAAGAGACCCAGTACTTC. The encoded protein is CASSRGGQETQYF.

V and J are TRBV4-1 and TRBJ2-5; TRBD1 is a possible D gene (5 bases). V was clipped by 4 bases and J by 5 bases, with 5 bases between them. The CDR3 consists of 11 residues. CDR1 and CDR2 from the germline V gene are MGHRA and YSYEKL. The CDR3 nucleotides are TGCGCCAGCAGCCGGGGCGAGACCCAGTACTTC. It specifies CASSRGETQYF.